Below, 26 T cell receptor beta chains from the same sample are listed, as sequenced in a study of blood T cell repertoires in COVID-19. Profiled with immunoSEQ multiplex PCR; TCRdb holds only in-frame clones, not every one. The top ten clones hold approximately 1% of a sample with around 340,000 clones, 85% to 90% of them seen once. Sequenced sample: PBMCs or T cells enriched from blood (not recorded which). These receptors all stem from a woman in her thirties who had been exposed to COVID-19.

This CDR3 reads CATRDGSSYNEQFF. The CDR3 DNA reads TGCGCCACCAGGGACGGGAGCTCCTACAATGAGCAGTTCTTC. The chain is built from TRBV5-1 and TRBJ2-1; D is possibly TRBD2 (6 bases). This CDR3 has 14 residues. Trimming cost V 9 bases and J 0 bases, with 13 bases left between them. The germline V gene encodes CDR1 SGHRS and CDR2 YFSETQ. The full variable domain, rest sourced from reference TRBV5-1 and TRBJ2-1, is KAGVTQTPRYLIKTRGQQVTLSCSPISGHRSVSWYQQTPGQGLQFLFEYFSETQRNKGNFPGRFSGRQFSNSRSEMNVSTLELGDSALYLCATRDGSSYNEQFFGPGTRLTVL.

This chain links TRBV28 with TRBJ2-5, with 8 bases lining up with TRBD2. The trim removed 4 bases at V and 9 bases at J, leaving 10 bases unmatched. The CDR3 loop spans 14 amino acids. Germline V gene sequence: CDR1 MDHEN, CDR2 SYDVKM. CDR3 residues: CASSSTRSGRAQYF. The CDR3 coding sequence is TGTGCCAGCAGTTCAACCAGATCCGGGAGGGCCCAGTACTTC. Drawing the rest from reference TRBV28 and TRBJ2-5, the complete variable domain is DVKVTQSSRYLVKRTGEKVFLECVQDMDHENMFWYRQDPGLGLRLIYFSYDVKMKEKGDIPEGYSVSREKKERFSLILESASTNQTSMYLCASSSTRSGRAQYFGPGTRLLVL.

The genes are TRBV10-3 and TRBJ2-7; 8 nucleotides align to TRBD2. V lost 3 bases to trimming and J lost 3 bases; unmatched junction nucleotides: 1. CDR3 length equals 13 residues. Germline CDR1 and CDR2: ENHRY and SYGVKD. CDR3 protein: CAISDREGYEQYF. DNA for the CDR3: TGTGCCATCAGTGATCGGGAGGGCTACGAGCAGTACTTC.

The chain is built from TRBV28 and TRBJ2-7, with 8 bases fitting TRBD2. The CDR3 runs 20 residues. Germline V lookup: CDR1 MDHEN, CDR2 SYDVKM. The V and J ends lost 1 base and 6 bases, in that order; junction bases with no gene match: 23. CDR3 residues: CASSLYDLLSGRSGWAEQYF. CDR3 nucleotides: TGTGCCAGCAGTTTATACGATCTCTTGAGCGGGAGAAGTGGCTGGGCCGAGCAGTACTTC.

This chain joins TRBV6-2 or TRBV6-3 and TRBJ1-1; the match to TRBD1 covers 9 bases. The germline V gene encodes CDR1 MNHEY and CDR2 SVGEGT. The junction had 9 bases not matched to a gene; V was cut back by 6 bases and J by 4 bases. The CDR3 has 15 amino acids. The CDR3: CASSPEQGAITEAFF. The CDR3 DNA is TGTGCCAGCAGCCCCGAACAGGGGGCGATCACTGAAGCTTTCTTT.

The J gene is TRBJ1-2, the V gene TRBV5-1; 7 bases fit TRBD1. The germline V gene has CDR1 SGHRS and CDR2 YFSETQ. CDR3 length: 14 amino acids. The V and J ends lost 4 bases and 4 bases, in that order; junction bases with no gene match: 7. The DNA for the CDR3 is TGCGCCAGCAGCCAACACGGGACAGTCTATGGCTACACCTTC. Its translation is CASSQHGTVYGYTF.

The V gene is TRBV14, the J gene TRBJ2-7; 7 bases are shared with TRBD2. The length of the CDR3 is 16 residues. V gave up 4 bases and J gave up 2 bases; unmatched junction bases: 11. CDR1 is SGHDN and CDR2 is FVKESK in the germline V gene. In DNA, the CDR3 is TGTGCCAGCAGCCCGACCGTAGCGGGTTTAACCTACGAGCAGTACTTC. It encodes CASSPTVAGLTYEQYF.

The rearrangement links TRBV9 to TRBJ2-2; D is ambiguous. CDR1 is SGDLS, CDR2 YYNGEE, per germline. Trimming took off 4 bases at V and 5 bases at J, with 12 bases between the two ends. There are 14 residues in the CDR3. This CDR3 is CASSPHPGTGELFF. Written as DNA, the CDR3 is TGTGCCAGCAGCCCCCACCCCGGGACCGGGGAGCTGTTTTTT.

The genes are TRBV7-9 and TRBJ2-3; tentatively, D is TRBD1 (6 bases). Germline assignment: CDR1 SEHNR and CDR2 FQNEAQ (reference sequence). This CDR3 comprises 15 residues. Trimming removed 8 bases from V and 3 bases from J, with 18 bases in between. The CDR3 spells CASPSGAGETDTQYF. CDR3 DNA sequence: TGTGCCAGCCCCTCTGGGGCAGGGGAGACAGATACGCAGTATTTT.

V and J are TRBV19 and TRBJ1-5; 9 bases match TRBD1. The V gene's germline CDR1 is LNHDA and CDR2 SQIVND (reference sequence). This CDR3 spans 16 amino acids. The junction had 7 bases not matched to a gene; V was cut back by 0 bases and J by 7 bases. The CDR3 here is CASSIESGTGGQPQHF. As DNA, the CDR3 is TGTGCCAGTAGTATAGAAAGCGGAACAGGGGGCCAGCCCCAGCATTTT.

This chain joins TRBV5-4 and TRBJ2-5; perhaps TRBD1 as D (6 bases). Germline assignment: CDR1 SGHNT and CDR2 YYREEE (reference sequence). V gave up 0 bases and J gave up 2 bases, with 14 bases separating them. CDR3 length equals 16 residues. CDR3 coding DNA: TGTGCCAGCAGCTTGGCCGGGGCAGGGGCACAAGAGACCCAGTACTTC. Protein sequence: CASSLAGAGAQETQYF. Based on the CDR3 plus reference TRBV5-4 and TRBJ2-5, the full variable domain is ETGVTQSPTHLIKTRGQQVTLRCSSQSGHNTVSWYQQALGQGPQFIFQYYREEENGRGNFPPRFSGLQFPNYSSELNVNALELDDSALYLCASSLAGAGAQETQYFGPGTRLLVL.

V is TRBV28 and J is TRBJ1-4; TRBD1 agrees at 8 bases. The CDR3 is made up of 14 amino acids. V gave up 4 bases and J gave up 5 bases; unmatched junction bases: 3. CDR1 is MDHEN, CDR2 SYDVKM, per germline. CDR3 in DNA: TGTGCCAGCAGTTCGGGACAGGCAAATGAAAAACTGTTTTTT. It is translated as CASSSGQANEKLFF.

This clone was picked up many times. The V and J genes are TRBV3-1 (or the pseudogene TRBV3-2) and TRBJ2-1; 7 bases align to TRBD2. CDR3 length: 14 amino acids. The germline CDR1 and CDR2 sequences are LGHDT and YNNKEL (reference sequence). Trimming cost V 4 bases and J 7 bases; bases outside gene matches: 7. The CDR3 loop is CASSRQLAWNEQFF. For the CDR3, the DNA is TGTGCCAGCAGCCGGCAACTAGCGTGGAATGAGCAGTTCTTC.

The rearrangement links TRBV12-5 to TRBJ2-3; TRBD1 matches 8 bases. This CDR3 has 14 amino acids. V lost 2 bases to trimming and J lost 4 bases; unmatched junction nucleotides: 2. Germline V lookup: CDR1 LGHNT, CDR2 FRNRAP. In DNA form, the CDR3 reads TGTGCTAGTGGTTTGATGACAGGGGCAGATACGCAGTATTTT. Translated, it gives CASGLMTGADTQYF.

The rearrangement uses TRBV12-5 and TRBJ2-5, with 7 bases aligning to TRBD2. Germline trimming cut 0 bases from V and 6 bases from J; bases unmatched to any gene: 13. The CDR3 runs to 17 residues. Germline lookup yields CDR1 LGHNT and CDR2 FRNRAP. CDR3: CASGLVQEGGPSKTQYF. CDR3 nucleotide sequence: TGTGCTAGTGGTTTGGTACAGGAGGGAGGGCCCTCGAAGACCCAGTACTTC.

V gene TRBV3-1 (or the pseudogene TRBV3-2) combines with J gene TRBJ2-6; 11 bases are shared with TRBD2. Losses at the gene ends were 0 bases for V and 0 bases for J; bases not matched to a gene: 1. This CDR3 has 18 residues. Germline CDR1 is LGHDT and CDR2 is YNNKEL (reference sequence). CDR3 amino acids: CASSQELAGVSGANVLTF. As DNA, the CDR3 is TGTGCCAGCAGCCAAGAACTAGCGGGAGTCTCTGGGGCCAACGTCCTGACTTTC.

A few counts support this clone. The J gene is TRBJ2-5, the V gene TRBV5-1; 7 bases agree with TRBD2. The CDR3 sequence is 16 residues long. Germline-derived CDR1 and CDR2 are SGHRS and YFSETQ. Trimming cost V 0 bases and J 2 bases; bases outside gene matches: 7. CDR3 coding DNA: TGCGCCAGCAGCTTGGAAGCAGCGGGAAGTCAAGAGACCCAGTACTTC. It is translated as CASSLEAAGSQETQYF.

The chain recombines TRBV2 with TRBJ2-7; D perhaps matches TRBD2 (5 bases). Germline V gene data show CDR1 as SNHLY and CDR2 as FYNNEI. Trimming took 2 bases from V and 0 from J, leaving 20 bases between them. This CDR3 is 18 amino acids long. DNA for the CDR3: TGTGCCAGCAGTGAATTAGGACTTTCCCACGCCATCTCCTACGAGCAGTACTTC. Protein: CASSELGLSHAISYEQYF.

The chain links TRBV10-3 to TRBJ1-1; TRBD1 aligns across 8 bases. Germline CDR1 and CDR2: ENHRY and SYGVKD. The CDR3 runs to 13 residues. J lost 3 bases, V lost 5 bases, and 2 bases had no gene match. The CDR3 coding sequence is TGTGCCATCAGTACAGGGGGTTACACTGAAGCTTTCTTT. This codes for CAISTGGYTEAFF.

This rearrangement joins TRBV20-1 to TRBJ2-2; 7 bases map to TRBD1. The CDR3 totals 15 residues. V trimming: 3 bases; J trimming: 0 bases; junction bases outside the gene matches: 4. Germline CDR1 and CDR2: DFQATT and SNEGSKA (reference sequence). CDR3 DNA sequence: TGCAGTGCTAGTCGGGACAGCGCGAACACCGGGGAGCTGTTTTTT. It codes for CSASRDSANTGELFF.

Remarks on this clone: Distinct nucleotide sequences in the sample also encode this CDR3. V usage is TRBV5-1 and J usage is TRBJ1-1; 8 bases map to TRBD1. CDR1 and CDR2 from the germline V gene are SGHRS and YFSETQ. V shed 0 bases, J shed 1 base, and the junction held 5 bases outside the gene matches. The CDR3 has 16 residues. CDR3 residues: CASSLGQGAGNTEAFF. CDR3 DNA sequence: TGCGCCAGCAGCTTGGGGCAGGGGGCTGGGAACACTGAAGCTTTCTTT.

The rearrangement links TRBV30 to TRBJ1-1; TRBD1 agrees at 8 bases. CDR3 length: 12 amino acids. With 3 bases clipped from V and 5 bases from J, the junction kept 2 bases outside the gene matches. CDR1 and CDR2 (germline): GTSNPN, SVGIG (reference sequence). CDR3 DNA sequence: TGTGCCTGGAGGGACAGGGTGACTGAAGCTTTCTTT. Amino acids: CAWRDRVTEAFF. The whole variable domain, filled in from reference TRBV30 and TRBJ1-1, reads SQTIHQWPATLVQPVGSPLSLECTVEGTSNPNLYWYRQAAGRGLQLLFYSVGIGQISSEVPQNLSASRPQDRQFILSSKKLLLSDSGFYLCAWRDRVTEAFFGQGTRLTVV.

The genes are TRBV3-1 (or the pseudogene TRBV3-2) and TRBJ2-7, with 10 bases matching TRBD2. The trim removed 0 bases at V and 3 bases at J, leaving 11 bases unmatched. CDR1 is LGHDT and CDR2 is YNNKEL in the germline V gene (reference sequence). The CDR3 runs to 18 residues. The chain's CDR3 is CASSQESGLAGVDYEQYF. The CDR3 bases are TGTGCCAGCAGCCAAGAAAGCGGGCTAGCGGGAGTGGACTACGAGCAGTACTTC.

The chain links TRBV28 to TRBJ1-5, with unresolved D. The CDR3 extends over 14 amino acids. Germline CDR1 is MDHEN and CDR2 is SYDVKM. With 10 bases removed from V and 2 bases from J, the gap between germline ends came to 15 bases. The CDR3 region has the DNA TGTGCCACTTGTGCAACACACGGCAATCAGCCCCAGCATTTT. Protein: CATCATHGNQPQHF.

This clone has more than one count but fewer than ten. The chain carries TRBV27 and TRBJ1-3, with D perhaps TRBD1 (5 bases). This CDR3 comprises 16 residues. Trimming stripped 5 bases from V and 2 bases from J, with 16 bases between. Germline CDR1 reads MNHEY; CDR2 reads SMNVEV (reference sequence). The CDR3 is CASSISSGGAGNTIYF. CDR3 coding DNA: TGTGCCAGCAGTATCTCCTCGGGGGGGGCTGGAAACACCATATATTTT.

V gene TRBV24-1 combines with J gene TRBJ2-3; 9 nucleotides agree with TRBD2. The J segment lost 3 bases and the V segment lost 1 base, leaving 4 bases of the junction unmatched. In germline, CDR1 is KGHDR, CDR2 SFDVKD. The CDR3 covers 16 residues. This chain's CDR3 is CATSDFGLASTDTQYF. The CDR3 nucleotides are TGTGCCACCAGTGATTTCGGACTAGCGAGTACAGATACGCAGTATTTT.